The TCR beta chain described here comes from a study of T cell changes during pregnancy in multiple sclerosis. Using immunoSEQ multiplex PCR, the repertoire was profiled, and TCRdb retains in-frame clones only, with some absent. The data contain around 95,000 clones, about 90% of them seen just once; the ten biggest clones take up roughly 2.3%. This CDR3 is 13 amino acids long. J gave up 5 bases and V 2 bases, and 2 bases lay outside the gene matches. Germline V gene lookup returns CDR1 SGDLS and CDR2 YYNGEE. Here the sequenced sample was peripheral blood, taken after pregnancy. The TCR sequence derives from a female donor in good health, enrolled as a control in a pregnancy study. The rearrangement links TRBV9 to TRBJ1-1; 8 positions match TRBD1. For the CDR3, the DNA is TGTGCCAGCAGCGTTACAGGGGGAACTGAAGCTTTCTTT. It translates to CASSVTGGTEAFF.